This T cell receptor (beta chain) stems from a study of cytomegalovirus exposure and HLA in healthy donors. Vbeta (60) and Jbeta (13) primers were used in the PCR. Some clones are missing from TCRdb's copy, which holds only in-frame ones; the method was immunoSEQ multiplex PCR. The sample holds some 220,000 clones, almost 85% seen once. Germline loops: CDR1 GTSNPN, CDR2 SVGIG (reference sequence). V trimming: 2 bases; J trimming: 8 bases; junction bases outside the gene matches: 2. The CDR3 runs to 12 residues. The receptor's source is a middle-aged woman in good health and CMV-seronegative. Sequencing was done on a sample of PBMCs. The rearrangement links TRBV30 to TRBJ1-4, with 7 bases lining up with TRBD1. CDR3 loop: CAWSRDREKLFF. The CDR3 DNA reads TGTGCCTGGAGTCGGGACAGAGAAAAACTGTTTTTT. The whole variable domain, remainder taken from reference TRBV30 and TRBJ1-4, is SQTIHQWPATLVQPVGSPLSLECTVEGTSNPNLYWYRQAAGRGLQLLFYSVGIGQISSEVPQNLSASRPQDRQFILSSKKLLLSDSGFYLCAWSRDREKLFFGSGTQLSVL.